This T cell receptor (beta chain) is drawn from a study of shared clonotypes between healthy human individuals. Study-wide results and caveats: Exclusively blood specimens were collected; tissue repertoires likely differ.

As to this clone: The antigen remains unidentified.

CDR3 length equals 14 residues. The germline V and J ends were trimmed by 6 bases and 3 bases, with 12 bases remaining between them. The germline gives CDR1 MNHNS, CDR2 SASEGT. The authors distributed each subset's genomic DNA evenly over several immunoSEQ plates. The method was immunoSEQ multiplex PCR; TCRdb's version includes in-frame clones alone and lacks a portion of them. The sample includes around 750,000 clones, about 74% of them seen just once. This clonotype originated in a woman in her twenties or thirties in good health. V and J are TRBV6-1 and TRBJ1-5, with D possibly matching TRBD1 (6 bases). Input material: memory CD4+ T cells sorted from blood. As for subset: CD45RA-negative fraction. Written as DNA, the CDR3 is TGTGCCAGCAGATCAGGGGCCTCCAATCAGCCCCAGCATTTT. Amino acid sequence: CASRSGASNQPQHF.